A selection of T cell receptor beta chains follows, all from one sample in a study of blood T cell repertoires in COVID-19. This table comes from immunoSEQ multiplex PCR, and its TCRdb copy is limited to in-frame clones, with some not included. Seen here are some 68,000 clones, 89% observed once, and the top ten hold 8.2%. The sequenced sample was peripheral blood. Source of these receptors: a man aged 45-65 years with active COVID-19. Both conserved end residues are trimmed from each CDR3. Clone sizes are given selectively: once, few, many, or a class where the clone is expanded.

>14|.|TRBJ1-3|TRBV6-1
ASSEVHSTTGNTIY
>12|.|TRBJ2-1|TRBV27
ASSPGTSPNEQF
>14|.|TRBJ2-5|TRBV7-9
ASSSTRGGFVETQY
>12|once|TRBJ1-1|TRBV19
ASAHRALNTEAF
>12|.|TRBJ2-7|TRBV15
ATSRSTGSYEQY
>13|.|TRBJ2-5|TRBV7-2
ASSQQPGLAGTQY
>14|medium-sized|TRBJ2-3|TRBV28
ASSAELAGAWYTQY
>11|.|TRBJ2-5|TRBV14
ASSRDDQETQY
>13|few|TRBJ2-5|TRBV11-2
ASSFGRATQKTQY
>12|.|TRBJ2-3|TRBV11-2
ASSAGQGYDTQY
>17|.|TRBJ2-7|TRBV24-1
ATSDPDMWDRGYSYEQY
>15|.|TRBJ2-4|TRBV6-1
ASSDHRQGLAKNIQY
>12|.|TRBJ1-4|TRBV6-5
ASSFNRGNEKLF
>14|.|TRBJ2-3|TRBV9
ASSHGAGESTDTQY
>12|.|TRBJ1-6|TRBV10-3
AISPGGWDSPLH
>9|.|TRBJ2-7|TRBV2
ASREDRRAD
>11|.|TRBJ1-2|TRBV20-1
SASGAANYGYT
>13|few|TRBJ2-3|TRBV11-2
ASSKTRASTDTQY
>13|.|TRBJ2-3|TRBV5-8
ASSLGQGSTDTQY
>13|.|TRBJ2-1|TRBV9
ASSAGQGARNEQF
>16|.|TRBJ2-1|TRBV7-8
ASSLTSGGTSSYNEQF
>9|.|TRBJ2-1|TRBV6-2/TRBV6-3
ASSSLNEQF
>12|.|TRBJ2-3|TRBV9
ASSVGPGSDTQY
>10|once|TRBJ2-1|TRBV11-3
ASSYSYNEQF
>15|.|TRBJ1-5|TRBV6-1
ASSDRRPGGAHQPQH
>12|.|TRBJ1-1|TRBV6-5
ASSYSQPPTEAF
>13|.|TRBJ2-2|TRBV28
ASSFSAGDTGELF
>12|.|TRBJ2-5|TRBV19
ASSTSTQGETQY
>12|.|TRBJ1-1|TRBV5-1
ASSSDRTGTEAF
>12|.|TRBJ1-1|TRBV30
AWSVLGSNTEAF
>12|.|TRBJ1-1|TRBV6-5
ASRDRNRDTEAF
>11|.|TRBJ2-7|TRBV11-2
ASSIQSSYEQY
>10|.|TRBJ2-3|TRBV12-5
ASGLYSDTQY
>15|.|TRBJ2-5|TRBV7-9
ASSSPSGGTYQETQY
>15|.|TRBJ1-1|TRBV5-4
ASSPGQRYKGNTEAF
>12|.|TRBJ1-6|TRBV27
ASSQGVPNSPLH
>14|.|TRBJ1-3|TRBV5-6
ASSVDRGEIGNTIY